One and the same sample provided the 23 T cell receptor beta chains below, sequenced in a study of Graves' ophthalmopathy and Graves' hyperthyroidism. RNA transcripts provided the template for amplifying TCR beta CDR3 regions. First-round RT-PCR with HTBI primers preceded a second-round multiplex PCR. MiXCR, run by TCRdb on the multiplex PCR reads, gives a single entry per CDR3 protein. This table holds roughly 39,000 distinct CDR3 sequences, 50% found once. The specimen sequenced was peripheral blood. The receptors derive from an adult woman with stable Graves' hyperthyroidism.

On this clonotype: Without the conserved terminal phenylalanine or tryptophan, this CDR3 likely stems from a read error. V and J are TRBV7-6 and TRBJ2-3; a possible D gene is TRBD2 (6 bases). The V gene's germline CDR1 is SGHVS and CDR2 FNYEAQ. This CDR3 has 14 amino acids. The CDR3 region is CASSLASGTGTQYL. The CDR3 DNA sequence: TGTGCCAGCAGCTTAGCTAGCGGTACAGGTACGCAGTATCTT.

This clonotype was detected many times. The rearrangement joins TRBV7-8 to TRBJ2-5; 13 bases align to TRBD2. The CDR3 runs to 21 residues. Germline V gene data show CDR1 as SGHVS and CDR2 as FQNEAQ. Trimming removed 0 bases from V and 2 bases from J; junction bases left unmatched: 15. CDR3 nucleotide sequence: TGTGCCAGCAGCTTAGCGAGGACCGGCCCGGGACTAGCGGGGATTCAAGAGACCCAGTACTTC. Translated, it gives CASSLARTGPGLAGIQETQYF.

This clonotype has at least ten counts. J is TRBJ2-3 and V is TRBV28, with D maybe TRBD2 (5 bases). Germline V gives CDR1 MDHEN, CDR2 SYDVKM. V lost 5 bases, J lost 5 bases, and 20 bases lay in between. CDR3 length: 16 amino acids. The CDR3 is CASSVDGIFAGDTQYF. CDR3 in DNA: TGTGCCAGCAGTGTTGACGGTATCTTTGCGGGAGATACGCAGTATTTT.

This clonotype was seen many times. The rearrangement joins TRBV4-1 to TRBJ2-7, with TRBD1 matching 10 bases. Germline CDR1 MGHRA, CDR2 YSYEKL. This CDR3 is 16 amino acids long. J gave up 4 bases and V 4 bases, and 10 bases lay outside the gene matches. The CDR3 is CASSLWSDRGQYEQYF. CDR3 sequence (DNA): TGCGCCAGCAGCCTGTGGAGCGACAGGGGGCAGTACGAGCAGTACTTC.

This clonotype has more than one count but fewer than ten. The V gene is TRBV29-1, the J gene TRBJ2-5; 10 bases map to TRBD1. Germline V CDR1 and CDR2: SQVTM, ANQGSEA. Trimming cost V 7 bases and J 4 bases; bases outside gene matches: 6. The length of the CDR3 is 13 residues. This CDR3 is CSAQTGGGETQYF. In nucleotides, the CDR3 is TGCAGCGCCCAGACAGGGGGCGGAGAGACCCAGTACTTC.

The rearrangement links TRBV9 to TRBJ1-2, with D tentatively TRBD1 (6 bases). CDR1 and CDR2 from the germline V gene are SGDLS and YYNGEE. Between the trimmed V and J ends, which lost 3 bases and 6 bases, there was a span of 12 bases. The CDR3 extends over 13 amino acids. CDR3 coding DNA: TGTGCCAGCAGCGCAACAGGGATTCATGGCTACACCTTC. Encoded protein: CASSATGIHGYTF.

Details on this clonotype: The CDR3 ends on some other residue instead of the conserved phenylalanine or tryptophan, so this is likely a read error. The DNA is left out, because the CDR3 cannot be placed on it with certainty; the CDR3 is given as TCRdb lists it. This chain connects TRBV10-3 to TRBJ1-1; TRBD1, the D gene given by the table, was not confirmed from the DNA. The germline V gene has CDR1 ENHRY and CDR2 SYGVKD. Inclusive of both ends, the CDR3 amounts to 10 amino acids. The CDR3: CAISEGPGFS.

This clonotype was counted at least ten times. The V call is TRBV27, the J call TRBJ2-7; TRBD2 matches at 9 bases. Trimming took 9 bases from V and 0 from J; bases not matched to a gene: 6. This CDR3 contains 14 residues. Germline V gene lookup returns CDR1 MNHEY and CDR2 SMNVEV (reference sequence). The CDR3 DNA is TGTGCCAGTAGCGGGAGTGAGGTCTCCTACGAGCAGTACTTC. Translated, it gives CASSGSEVSYEQYF.

There are many counts of this clonotype. V and J are TRBV5-1 and TRBJ1-6; D is ambiguous. The length of the CDR3 is 16 residues. Germline V gives CDR1 SGHRS, CDR2 YFSETQ. Deletions cut 0 bases from V and 0 bases from J, with 7 bases between. The CDR3 DNA reads as TGCGCCAGCAGCTTGGACGGGTTCTCCTATAATTCACCCCTCCACTTT. As protein: CASSLDGFSYNSPLHF.

This clonotype was seen at least ten times. J is TRBJ2-2 and V is TRBV27; D perhaps matches TRBD2 (5 bases). Germline loops: CDR1 MNHEY, CDR2 SMNVEV (reference sequence). Trimming took off 5 bases at V and 7 bases at J, with 23 bases between the two ends. The CDR3 extends over 17 amino acids. CDR3: CASSRPSSTQFVGELFF. The CDR3 coding sequence is TGTGCCAGCAGTCGACCCTCTAGCACACAATTCGTCGGGGAGCTGTTTTTT.

This clonotype has ten or more counts. The V gene is TRBV30, the J gene TRBJ2-7; possible D gene TRBD1, 6 bases. V lost 5 bases, J lost 0 bases, and 14 bases lay in between. This CDR3 spans 14 amino acids. The germline CDR1 and CDR2 sequences are GTSNPN and SVGIG (reference sequence). The CDR3 reads CAWEITGTSYEQYF. The CDR3 nucleotides are TGTGCCTGGGAAATAACAGGGACCTCCTACGAGCAGTACTTC. Full variable domain (remainder filled in from reference TRBV30 and TRBJ2-7): SQTIHQWPATLVQPVGSPLSLECTVEGTSNPNLYWYRQAAGRGLQLLFYSVGIGQISSEVPQNLSASRPQDRQFILSSKKLLLSDSGFYLCAWEITGTSYEQYFGPGTRLTVT.

This clonotype was seen at least ten times. The germline gene is not matched at one end of the junction; a read error may be the cause. The chain links TRBV7-7 to TRBJ1-2, with 8 bases lining up with TRBD1. The CDR3 runs to 12 residues. Germline V gene lookup returns CDR1 SSHAT and CDR2 FNYEAQ (reference sequence). CDR3 nucleotide sequence: TGTGCTAGCAGCTTGGACAGGGTTGGCTACACCTTC. Protein product: CASSLDRVGYTF.

This rearrangement joins TRBV7-7 to TRBJ2-2; D may be TRBD1 (7 bases). This CDR3 has 16 amino acids. V lost 5 bases to trimming and J lost 3 bases, with 16 bases between them. CDR1 is SSHAT and CDR2 is FNYEAQ in the germline V gene (reference sequence). CDR3 bases: TGTGCCAGCAGCGCTCAGGGGGGCTGGGACACCGGGGAGCTGTTTTTT. Protein sequence: CASSAQGGWDTGELFF.

This clonotype has a handful of counts. This chain uses TRBV7-2 with TRBJ1-2; D is undetermined. Germline CDR1 is SGHTA and CDR2 is FQGNSA. The V and J ends lost 0 bases and 0 bases respectively, with 5 bases between them. This CDR3 contains 14 residues. Written as DNA, the CDR3 is TGTGCCAGCAGCTTAGCAGTCGCTAACTATGGCTACACCTTC. It encodes CASSLAVANYGYTF.

The chain is built from TRBV27 and TRBJ2-7; D not certain. Trimming cost V 4 bases and J 2 bases, with 6 bases left between them. The CDR3 is 12 residues long. Germline values: CDR1 MNHEY, CDR2 SMNVEV (reference sequence). The DNA of the CDR3 is TGTGCCAGCAGTTCCCATACCTACGAGCAGTACTTC. This gives the protein CASSSHTYEQYF.

The chain has TRBV9 and TRBJ2-7; 8 positions match TRBD2. CDR3 length: 16 residues. V dropped 3 bases and J dropped 2; count of bases not matched to a gene: 10. The germline V gene encodes CDR1 SGDLS and CDR2 YYNGEE. Here the CDR3 DNA reads TGTGCCAGCAGCGAAACAGGGCTAGCGGGCCCCTACGAGCAGTACTTC. Translated: CASSETGLAGPYEQYF.

This clonotype showed up many times. V gene TRBV18 combines with J gene TRBJ1-2, with D maybe TRBD1 (5 bases). The CDR3 is 13 residues long. Per germline, CDR1 KGHSH and CDR2 LQKENI. V lost 6 bases and J 8 bases, leaving 16 bases between the germline ends. CDR3 protein: CASSRGEKEGYTF. In DNA form, the CDR3 reads TGTGCCAGCTCTCGAGGGGAGAAGGAGGGCTACACCTTC.

Notes on this clonotype: The junction departs from the called germline gene at one end, perhaps through a read error. The rearrangement links TRBV7-9 to TRBJ2-6, with D hard to call. The CDR3 sequence is 13 residues long. Germline lookup yields CDR1 SEHNR and CDR2 FQNEAQ (reference sequence). CDR3 sequence (DNA): TGTGCCAGCAGCTTAGGTGGGACCAACGTCCTGACTTTC. The encoded protein is CASSLGGTNVLTF.

In DNA, the CDR3 is TGTGCCAGCAGCGTGACTAGCGGGAGTTTTAACACCGGGGAGCTGTTTTTT. This codes for CASSVTSGSFNTGELFF. This chain uses TRBV9 with TRBJ2-2; the match to TRBD2 covers 12 bases. The germline gives CDR1 SGDLS, CDR2 YYNGEE. The CDR3 totals 17 residues. The junction had 4 bases not matched to a gene; V was cut back by 2 bases and J by 2 bases.

This clonotype was picked up one time. This chain joins TRBV20-1 and TRBJ2-7, with 10 bases lining up with TRBD1. J lost 6 bases, V lost 1 base, and 6 bases had no gene match. Germline CDR1 is DFQATT and CDR2 is SNEGSKA (reference sequence). CDR3 length: 14 amino acids. CDR3 DNA sequence: TGCAGTGCTAGAGTTCTTGGACAGGGGGGCGAGCAGTACTTC. Translation: CSARVLGQGGEQYF.

This clonotype was observed many times. This chain connects TRBV5-8 to TRBJ2-2; TRBD1 matches at 9 bases. This CDR3 contains 14 residues. Looked up from germline, CDR1 is SGHTS and CDR2 is YDEGEE. The junction had 2 bases not matched to a gene; V was cut back by 4 bases and J by 4 bases. CDR3 protein: CASSGTGLTGELFF. The CDR3 nucleotides read TGTGCCAGCAGCGGGACAGGGCTCACCGGGGAGCTGTTTTTT.

This chain links TRBV5-1 with TRBJ2-5; 12 bases line up with TRBD2. The V gene end was trimmed by 4 bases and the J gene end by 2 bases; junction bases not matched to a gene: 9. The CDR3 is 17 amino acids. CDR1 and CDR2 from the germline V gene are SGHRS and YFSETQ. The CDR3 sequence: CASSLQGLAGNQETQYF. The CDR3 DNA reads TGCGCCAGCAGCCTGCAGGGACTAGCGGGCAATCAAGAGACCCAGTACTTC.

Turning to this clonotype: Germline and junction disagree at one end, which may indicate a read error. The V and J genes are TRBV5-1 and TRBJ2-7; possibly TRBD1 for D (5 bases). The CDR3 is made up of 19 amino acids. The germline V gene encodes CDR1 SGHRS and CDR2 YFSETQ. The CDR3 loop is CASSWVGALDRTDPYEQYF. The DNA for the CDR3 is TGCGCTAGCAGCTGGGTAGGGGCTCTAGATCGCACGGATCCCTACGAGCAGTACTTC. Full variable domain (remainder filled in from reference TRBV5-1 and TRBJ2-7): KAGVTQTPRYLIKTRGQQVTLSCSPISGHRSVSWYQQTPGQGLQFLFEYFSETQRNKGNFPGRFSGRQFSNSRSEMNVSTLELGDSALYLCASSWVGALDRTDPYEQYFGPGTRLTVT.